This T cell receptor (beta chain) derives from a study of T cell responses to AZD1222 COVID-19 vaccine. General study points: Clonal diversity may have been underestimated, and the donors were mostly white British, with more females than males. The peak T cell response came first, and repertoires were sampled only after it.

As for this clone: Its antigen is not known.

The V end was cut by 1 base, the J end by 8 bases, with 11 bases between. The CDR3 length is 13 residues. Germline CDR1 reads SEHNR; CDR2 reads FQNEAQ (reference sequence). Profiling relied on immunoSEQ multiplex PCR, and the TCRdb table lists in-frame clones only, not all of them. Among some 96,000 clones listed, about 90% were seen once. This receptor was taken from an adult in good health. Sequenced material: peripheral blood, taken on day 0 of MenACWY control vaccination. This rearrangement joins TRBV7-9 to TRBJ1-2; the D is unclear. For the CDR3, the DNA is TGTGCCAGCAGCTTAGGTGGCGGCGGGGGCTACACCTTC. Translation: CASSLGGGGGYTF.